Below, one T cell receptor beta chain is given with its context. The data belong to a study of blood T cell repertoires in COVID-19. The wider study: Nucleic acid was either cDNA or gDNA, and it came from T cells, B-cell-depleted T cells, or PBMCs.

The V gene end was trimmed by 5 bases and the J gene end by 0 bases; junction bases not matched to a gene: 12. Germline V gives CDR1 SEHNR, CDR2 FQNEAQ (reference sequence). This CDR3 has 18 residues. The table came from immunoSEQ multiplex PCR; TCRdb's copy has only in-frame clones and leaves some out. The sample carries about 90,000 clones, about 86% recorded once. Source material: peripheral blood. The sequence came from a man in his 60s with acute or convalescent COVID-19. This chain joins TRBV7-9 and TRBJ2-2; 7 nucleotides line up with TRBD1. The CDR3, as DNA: TGTGCCAGCAGCCAACCTCCCTGGACAGGAGCGAACACCGGGGAGCTGTTTTTT. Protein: CASSQPPWTGANTGELFF.